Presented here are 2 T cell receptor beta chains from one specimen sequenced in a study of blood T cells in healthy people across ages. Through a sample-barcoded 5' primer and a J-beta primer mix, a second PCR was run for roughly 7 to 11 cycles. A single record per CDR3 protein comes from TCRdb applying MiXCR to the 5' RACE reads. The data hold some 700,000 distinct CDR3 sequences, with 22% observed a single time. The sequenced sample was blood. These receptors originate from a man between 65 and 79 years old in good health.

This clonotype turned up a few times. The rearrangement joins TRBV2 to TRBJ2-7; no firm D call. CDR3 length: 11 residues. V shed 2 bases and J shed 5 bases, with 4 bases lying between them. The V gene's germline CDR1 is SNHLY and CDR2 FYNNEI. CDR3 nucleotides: TGTGCCAGCAGTGAAAGCCACGAGCAGTACGTC. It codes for CASSESHEQYV.

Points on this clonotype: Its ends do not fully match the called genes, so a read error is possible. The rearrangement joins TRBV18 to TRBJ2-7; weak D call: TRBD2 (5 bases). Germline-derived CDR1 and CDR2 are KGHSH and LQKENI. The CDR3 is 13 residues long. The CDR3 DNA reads TGTGACAGCTCACCATCTTCCGGAGGCGAGCAGTACTTC. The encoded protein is CDSSPSSGGEQYF.